This is a list of T cell receptor beta chains from one sample in a study of PD-L1 blockade in urothelial cancer. Method: immunoSEQ multiplex PCR; TCRdb's copy keeps in-frame clones and lacks some. The table lists about 81,000 clones, around four fifths of them singletons. Sample: PBMCs, taken around atezolizumab (anti-PD-L1) treatment. These receptors originate from a middle-aged man with urothelial cancer. The CDR3 runs from the conserved cysteine through the conserved F or W. The D gene is left open where the match is weak. Not all rows give a size; the values are once, few, many and, for expanded clones, a class.

clone_size d_call j_call v_call cdr3_nt cdr3_aa
NA NA TRBJ1-1 TRBV7-2 TGTGCCAGCAGCCGCCCCGGGACTATGGGCACTGAAGCTTTCTTT CASSRPGTMGTEAFF
NA TRBD2 TRBJ2-3 TRBV27 TGTGCCAGCAGTCCCCAGGCTAGCGGGGGGGGCGAAGATACGCAGTATTTT CASSPQASGGGEDTQYF
NA NA TRBJ1-1 TRBV28 TGTGCCAGCACAAACCAAGAGGGTTTAGCTTTCTTT CASTNQEGLAFF
NA NA TRBJ1-1 TRBV6-1 TGTGCCAGCACTACGCGGCCTATGAACACTGAAGCTTTCTTT CASTTRPMNTEAFF
NA TRBD1 TRBJ2-2 TRBV27 TGTGCCAGCAGTCCGCTCCGGGACAGGGCGGGCGGGGAGCTGTTTTTT CASSPLRDRAGGELFF
NA TRBD2 TRBJ2-7 TRBV5-1 TGCGCCAGCAGCCCCGCGGGGGGCAGGGCCTACGAGCAGTACTTC CASSPAGGRAYEQYF
NA TRBD1 TRBJ2-7 TRBV6-6 TGTGCCAGCAGCTCCTTCGCAGGGGGCCTCAACGAGCAGTACTTC CASSSFAGGLNEQYF
few NA TRBJ2-6 TRBV28 TGTGCCAGCAGAGGGGGTAGCTCTGGGGCCAACGTCCTGACTTTC CASRGGSSGANVLTF
once TRBD1 TRBJ2-3 TRBV28 TGTGCCAGCAGGGACAGGGGAGGCACAGATACGCAGTATTTT CASRDRGGTDTQYF
few TRBD1 TRBJ2-4 TRBV5-1 TGCGCCAGCAGCCTAACAGGGGGCCTCCTGGATCAGTACTTC CASSLTGGLLDQYF
NA NA TRBJ2-1 TRBV28 TGTGCCAGCAGTTCCACAGGGACCCTTTACAATGAGCAGTTCTTC CASSSTGTLYNEQFF
NA NA TRBJ1-1 TRBV5-1 TGCGCCAGCAGCTTGGTCGCCGGGTCGACTGAAGCTTTCTTT CASSLVAGSTEAFF
NA NA TRBJ2-5 TRBV9 TGTGCCAGCAGCGTATTACCGGGGTCGGCAGAGACCCAGTACTTC CASSVLPGSAETQYF
NA NA TRBJ1-5 TRBV6-1 TGTGCCAGCAGGAGCAACACGGGTGGAGGCCAGCCCCAGCATTTT CASRSNTGGGQPQHF
NA NA TRBJ2-1 TRBV6-5 TGTGCCAGCAGTTACTTTCGGCAGGCAGCCTCGGAGCAGTTCTTC CASSYFRQAASEQFF
NA NA TRBJ1-5 TRBV7-6 TGTGCCAGCAGCGGCGGCCTAAATCAGCCCCAGCATTTT CASSGGLNQPQHF
NA NA TRBJ1-2 TRBV9 TGTGCCAGCAGCGTAGAGGGGCGAGGAGGGGACAACTATGGCTACACCTTC CASSVEGRGGDNYGYTF
NA NA TRBJ1-5 TRBV28 TGTGCCAGCCGTAGTGTGAGCAATCAGCCCCAGCATTTT CASRSVSNQPQHF
NA NA TRBJ2-5 TRBV20-1 TGCAGTGCTAGAGGCGGGACCCAGTACTTC CSARGGTQYF
NA NA TRBJ2-7 TRBV5-6 TGTGCCAGCAGCTTCTCGGGTGGCGAGCAGTACTTC CASSFSGGEQYF
NA TRBD2 TRBJ2-1 TRBV7-9 TGTGCCAGCAGTTCACCGGGACTAGCGAAGGGAGGTGAGCAGTTCTTC CASSSPGLAKGGEQFF
few TRBD1 TRBJ1-1 TRBV7-3 TGTGCCAGCAGCTTACAGGGGGCGACGAACACTGAAGCTTTCTTT CASSLQGATNTEAFF
NA NA TRBJ2-5 TRBV30 TGTGCCTGGAGTTTCAAGGGGGGGCGAGGAGAGACCCAGTACTTC CAWSFKGGRGETQYF
once NA TRBJ1-2 TRBV28 TGTGCCAGCCGAAAACAAGGACAGCCTAACTATGGCTACACCTTC CASRKQGQPNYGYTF
NA TRBD1 TRBJ2-5 TRBV28 TGTGCCAGCAGTCCGACAGTGGGGACAGAGGGAGCAACCCAGTACTTC CASSPTVGTEGATQYF
once NA TRBJ2-5 TRBV9 TGTGCCAGCAGCGTAGGTTTCTCGGTGGCAGGAAAAGAGACCCAGTACTTC CASSVGFSVAGKETQYF
NA NA TRBJ1-4 TRBV6-6 TGTGCCAGCAGGGGAGAAGGGGGTGTTGAAAAACTGTTTTTT CASRGEGGVEKLFF
NA TRBD1 TRBJ2-5 TRBV5-6 TGTGCCAGCAGCATGCGGACAGGGGGCCAAGAGACCCAGTACTTC CASSMRTGGQETQYF
NA TRBD1 TRBJ1-1 TRBV30 TGTGCCTGGAGTCGACAGGGGGCGCGGACTGAAGCTTTCTTT CAWSRQGARTEAFF
NA NA TRBJ2-7 TRBV28 TGTGCCAGCAGTTCCGGGGACTACGAGCAGTACTTC CASSSGDYEQYF
NA TRBD1 TRBJ1-2 TRBV9 TGTGCCAGCAGCGCGGGACAGGGAACCTATGGCTACACCTTC CASSAGQGTYGYTF